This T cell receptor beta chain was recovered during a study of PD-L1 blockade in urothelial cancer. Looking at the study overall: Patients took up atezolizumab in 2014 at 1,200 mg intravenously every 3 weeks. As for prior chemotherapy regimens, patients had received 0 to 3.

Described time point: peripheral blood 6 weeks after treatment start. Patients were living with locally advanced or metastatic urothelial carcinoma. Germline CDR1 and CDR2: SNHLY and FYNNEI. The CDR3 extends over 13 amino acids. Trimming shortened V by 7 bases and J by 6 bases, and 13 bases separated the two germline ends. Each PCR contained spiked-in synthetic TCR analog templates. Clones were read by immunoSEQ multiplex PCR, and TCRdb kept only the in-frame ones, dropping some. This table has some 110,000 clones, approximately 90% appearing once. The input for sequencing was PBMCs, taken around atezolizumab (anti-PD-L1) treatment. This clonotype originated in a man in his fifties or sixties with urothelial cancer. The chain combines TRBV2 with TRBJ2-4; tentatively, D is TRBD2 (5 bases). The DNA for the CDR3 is TGTGCCAGCACCGAACGGGGTGGAAACATTCAGTACTTC. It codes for CASTERGGNIQYF.